This T cell receptor beta chain comes out of a study of response to subunit inactivated influenza vaccine. This CDR3 contains 15 residues. Trimming removed 0 bases from V and 4 bases from J; junction bases left unmatched: 6. Germline V gene sequence: CDR1 SGHRS, CDR2 YFSETQ. Findings of the study overall: Few new T cells, the authors suggested, are recruited by each seasonal influenza vaccination.

With regard to this clonotype: Its matching antigen is unknown.

In TCRdb, the RT-PCR reads were re-called with MiXCR into one record per CDR3 protein. The table has about 520,000 distinct CDR3 sequences, approximately 7.7% seen once; the top ten hold less than 15%. Sample: PBMCs from blood, taken around 25 months after vaccination. This clonotype was obtained from a man aged 50 to 69 who received an inactivated influenza vaccine. The chain links TRBV5-1 to TRBJ2-7; the match to TRBD2 covers 8 bases. The CDR3 coding sequence is TGCGCCAGCAGCTTGGCGAGCGGGAGTCGATACGAGCAGTACTTC. Translation: CASSLASGSRYEQYF. Drawing the rest from reference TRBV5-1 and TRBJ2-7, the complete variable domain is KAGVTQTPRYLIKTRGQQVTLSCSPISGHRSVSWYQQTPGQGLQFLFEYFSETQRNKGNFPGRFSGRQFSNSRSEMNVSTLELGDSALYLCASSLASGSRYEQYFGPGTRLTVT.